By share, the clone carrying this T cell receptor beta chain ranks as medium-sized. The data derive from a study of tumor-infiltrating lymphocytes in oesophageal squamous cell carcinoma. Trimming removed 4 bases from V and 9 bases from J; junction bases left unmatched: 12. Germline values: CDR1 SEHNR, CDR2 FQNEAQ (reference sequence). The CDR3 sequence is 16 residues long. One entry per CDR3 protein results from TCRdb running MiXCR on the PCR reads. The sample contains about 19,000 distinct CDR3 sequences, around 38% of which appear only once. The chain is built from TRBV7-9 and TRBJ2-1; 10 nucleotides match TRBD1. The clonotype originates from a male donor with esophageal squamous cell carcinoma. The material sequenced was blood. CDR3 nucleotide sequence: TGTGCCAGCAGCTCCCAGACAGGGGGCGGGATGGGTGAGCAGTTCTTC. Its translation is CASSSQTGGGMGEQFF. Full variable domain (remainder filled in from reference TRBV7-9 and TRBJ2-1): DTGVSQNPRHKITKRGQNVTFRCDPISEHNRLYWYRQTLGQGPEFLTYFQNEAQLEKSRLLSDRFSAERPKGSFSTLEIQRTEQGDSAMYLCASSSQTGGGMGEQFFGPGTRLTVL.